The 26 T cell receptor beta chains reported below all come from one sample, sequenced in a study of cytomegalovirus exposure and HLA in healthy donors. The PCR had 60 Vbeta and 13 Jbeta primers. TCRdb's copy holds only in-frame clones and misses some; the assay was immunoSEQ multiplex PCR. The repertoire holds some 65,000 clones, over 60% seen once, with roughly 23% in the top ten. Sequencing was done on a sample of PBMCs. The source of these receptors is a man aged 45-65 years in good health and CMV-seropositive.

This rearrangement joins TRBV9 to TRBJ1-1; no firm D call. Germline values: CDR1 SGDLS, CDR2 YYNGEE. V lost 4 bases to trimming and J lost 5 bases, with 12 bases between them. The CDR3 is made up of 13 amino acids. The CDR3 loop reads CASSLGRETEAFF. The CDR3 nucleotides are TGTGCCAGCAGCCTCGGGAGGGAGACTGAAGCTTTCTTT.

The chain uses TRBV19 and TRBJ1-1, with 9 positions matching TRBD1. Losses at the gene ends were 5 bases for V and 3 bases for J; bases not matched to a gene: 10. CDR3 length: 16 residues. From germline, CDR1 is LNHDA and CDR2 SQIVND (reference sequence). The CDR3: CASSAGTGWKDTEAFF. In DNA form, the CDR3 reads TGTGCCAGTAGTGCTGGGACAGGGTGGAAGGACACTGAAGCTTTCTTT.

In this sample, this clone turned up a few times. This chain connects TRBV6-5 to TRBJ2-5; 9 bases are shared with TRBD2. After removal of 5 bases from V and 5 bases from J, the junction contained 9 bases not matched to a gene. This CDR3 region has 15 residues. Per the germline V gene, CDR1 is MNHEY and CDR2 is SVGAGI. This chain's CDR3 is CASSPRGGAFETQYF. DNA of the CDR3: TGTGCCAGCAGTCCCCGCGGGGGGGCCTTCGAGACCCAGTACTTC.

The rearrangement uses TRBV6-5 and TRBJ2-7; D is uncertain. Trimming stripped 0 bases from V and 4 bases from J, with 13 bases between. Germline CDR1 and CDR2: MNHEY and SVGAGI. The CDR3 contains 15 residues. Here the CDR3 reads CASSYSNRLTYEQYF. The CDR3 DNA reads as TGTGCCAGCAGTTACTCGAACAGATTAACTTACGAGCAGTACTTC.

The chain combines TRBV30 with TRBJ2-1, with D maybe TRBD1 (7 bases). V shed 0 bases and J shed 0 bases, with 12 bases lying between them. This CDR3 region has 16 residues. Germline values: CDR1 GTSNPN, CDR2 SVGIG (reference sequence). This chain's CDR3 is CAWSVSGGSSYNEQFF. The CDR3, as DNA: TGTGCCTGGAGTGTATCAGGGGGGAGCTCCTACAATGAGCAGTTCTTC.

V gene TRBV27 combines with J gene TRBJ1-2, with 7 bases fitting TRBD1. Unmatched junction bases numbered 5, after V lost 7 bases and J lost 3 bases. Per the germline V gene, CDR1 is MNHEY and CDR2 is SMNVEV (reference sequence). The length of the CDR3 is 13 residues. The CDR3 reads CASTSDRDYGYTF. The CDR3, as DNA: TGTGCCAGCACCTCAGACAGGGACTATGGCTACACCTTC.

In its sample, this clone was seen a few times. The chain carries TRBV5-1 and TRBJ1-4; weak D call: TRBD1 (6 bases). The V end was cut by 2 bases, the J end by 5 bases, with 10 bases between. CDR1 SGHRS and CDR2 YFSETQ come from the germline V gene. This CDR3 contains 14 residues. The CDR3 DNA follows: TGCGCCAGCAGCTTTGCAGGACAGAATGAAAAACTGTTTTTT. It translates to CASSFAGQNEKLFF.

The chain combines TRBV2 with TRBJ2-2; possibly TRBD2 for D (5 bases). The germline gives CDR1 SNHLY, CDR2 FYNNEI. With 6 bases removed from V and 4 bases from J, the gap between germline ends came to 9 bases. The CDR3 is 13 amino acids. The CDR3 region is CASSGESTGELFF. DNA for the CDR3: TGTGCCAGCAGCGGGGAAAGCACCGGGGAGCTGTTTTTT.

In its sample, this clone was seen a few times. The V gene is TRBV2, the J gene TRBJ2-1, with D perhaps matching TRBD1 (5 bases). Looked up from germline, CDR1 is SNHLY and CDR2 is FYNNEI. The CDR3 runs 11 residues. V lost 4 bases and J 10 bases, leaving 8 bases between the germline ends. The CDR3 protein is CASSGWTEQFF. The CDR3 DNA sequence: TGTGCCAGCAGTGGGTGGACAGAGCAGTTCTTC.

This clone was counted only a few times. V is TRBV7-8 and J is TRBJ1-4, with D possibly being TRBD1 (6 bases). CDR1 and CDR2 from the germline V gene are SGHVS and FQNEAQ. V lost 4 bases and J lost 4, with 22 bases in between. The CDR3 extends over 18 amino acids. The CDR3 nucleotides read TGTGCCAGCAGCTCGTTAATACAGGGACCTGAGTTTAATGAAAAACTGTTTTTT. As protein: CASSSLIQGPEFNEKLFF.

The chain has TRBV19 and TRBJ1-1; TRBD1 aligns across 9 bases. The CDR3 runs to 14 residues. From germline, CDR1 is LNHDA and CDR2 SQIVND (reference sequence). J gave up 5 bases and V 7 bases, and 8 bases lay outside the gene matches. The CDR3 nucleotides are TGTGCCAGTAAACGGGACAGGGAATGGACTGAAGCTTTCTTT. Translated, it gives CASKRDREWTEAFF.

V gene TRBV7-9 combines with J gene TRBJ2-3; D gene ambiguous. This CDR3 has 15 residues. Per germline, CDR1 SEHNR and CDR2 FQNEAQ (reference sequence). Trimming cost V 3 bases and J 0 bases, with 10 bases left between them. CDR3 sequence: CASSFGGQSTDTQYF. The CDR3 nucleotides read TGTGCCAGCAGCTTTGGCGGTCAGAGCACAGATACGCAGTATTTT.

This clone has a handful of counts. V is TRBV11-3 and J is TRBJ2-7, with 7 bases matching TRBD2. In germline, CDR1 is SGHNT, CDR2 YENEEA. Trimming removed 3 bases from V and 2 bases from J; junction bases left unmatched: 4. The CDR3 is 14 residues long. CDR3 DNA: TGTGCCAGCAGCTTGGGGCGGGGGACCTACGAGCAGTACTTC. Residues: CASSLGRGTYEQYF.

The CDR3 coding sequence is TGTGCCTGGAGTAGACAGATCTACGAGCAGTACTTC. This gives the protein CAWSRQIYEQYF. The rearrangement uses TRBV30 and TRBJ2-7; possible D gene TRBD1, 5 bases. Germline CDR1 and CDR2: GTSNPN and SVGIG (reference sequence). Trimming shortened V by 2 bases and J by 3 bases, and 8 bases separated the two germline ends. This CDR3 comprises 12 residues. The full variable domain, with the rest looked up from reference TRBV30 and TRBJ2-7, is SQTIHQWPATLVQPVGSPLSLECTVEGTSNPNLYWYRQAAGRGLQLLFYSVGIGQISSEVPQNLSASRPQDRQFILSSKKLLLSDSGFYLCAWSRQIYEQYFGPGTRLTVT.

The chain joins TRBV19 to TRBJ2-3; possibly TRBD1 for D (5 bases). Between the trimmed V and J ends, which lost 2 bases and 4 bases, there was a span of 13 bases. The CDR3 sequence is 15 residues long. Germline V gene sequence: CDR1 LNHDA, CDR2 SQIVND (reference sequence). The CDR3: CASSIRTSVPDTQYF. Here the CDR3 DNA reads TGTGCCAGTAGTATACGGACAAGCGTGCCAGATACGCAGTATTTT.

The chain is built from TRBV29-1 and TRBJ2-7; D is unresolved. Germline lookup yields CDR1 SQVTM and CDR2 ANQGSEA. CDR3 length equals 12 residues. The ends were cut back, 5 bases at V and 2 bases at J, with 10 bases in the middle. As DNA, the CDR3 is TGCAGCGTTTCCCCAGGTGCCTACGAGCAGTACTTC. This translates into CSVSPGAYEQYF.

This clone was recorded a few times. The chain carries TRBV30 and TRBJ2-5, with D possibly TRBD2 on 5 matching bases. With 4 bases removed from V and 3 bases from J, the gap between germline ends came to 18 bases. The V gene's germline CDR1 is GTSNPN and CDR2 SVGIG (reference sequence). The CDR3 runs to 15 residues. CDR3 sequence: CAWTTPRTFKETQYF. The CDR3 DNA reads TGTGCCTGGACTACTCCGAGGACTTTCAAAGAGACCCAGTACTTC. Based on the CDR3 plus reference TRBV30 and TRBJ2-5, the full variable domain is SQTIHQWPATLVQPVGSPLSLECTVEGTSNPNLYWYRQAAGRGLQLLFYSVGIGQISSEVPQNLSASRPQDRQFILSSKKLLLSDSGFYLCAWTTPRTFKETQYFGPGTRLLVL.

The chain combines TRBV10-2 with TRBJ1-1; maybe TRBD1 (5 bases). Germline loops: CDR1 WSHSY, CDR2 SAAADI. V lost 2 bases and J lost 4, with 14 bases in between. This CDR3 region has 15 residues. The CDR3, as DNA: TGCGCCAGCAGTGAGGACAGTAGGTTTCCCACTGAAGCTTTCTTT. Protein: CASSEDSRFPTEAFF.

The chain is built from TRBV10-2 and TRBJ1-2, with a weak D call TRBD1 (5 bases). Trimming removed 0 bases from V and 6 bases from J, with 20 bases in between. The CDR3 runs 17 residues. The germline gives CDR1 WSHSY, CDR2 SAAADI. CDR3 residues: CASSESARGGGGDGYTF. For the CDR3, the DNA is TGCGCCAGCAGTGAGTCAGCGAGAGGAGGAGGAGGGGATGGCTACACCTTC.

This chain uses TRBV6-1 with TRBJ1-1; D remains unclear. This CDR3 spans 14 amino acids. The germline V gene encodes CDR1 MNHNS and CDR2 SASEGT. V was shortened by 6 bases and J by 1 base, with 12 bases between the two germline ends. CDR3 residues: CASSEHRGNTEAFF. The CDR3 DNA reads TGTGCCAGCAGCGAACACCGGGGGAACACTGAAGCTTTCTTT.

This clone was recorded only once. The V and J genes are TRBV7-9 and TRBJ1-1; TRBD1 is a possible D gene (6 bases). V lost 3 bases and J 11 bases, leaving 13 bases between the germline ends. Germline-derived CDR1 and CDR2 are SEHNR and FQNEAQ (reference sequence). The CDR3 runs to 12 residues. The CDR3 sequence is CASSLYREDAFF. The CDR3 DNA reads TGTGCCAGCAGCTTGTACAGGGAAGACGCTTTCTTT.

As concerns this clone: Other DNA sequences of this sample code for an identical CDR3. The J gene is TRBJ1-2, the V gene TRBV5-4; no reliable D call. Between the trimmed V and J ends, which lost 3 bases and 4 bases, there was a span of 10 bases. CDR3 length equals 13 residues. Looked up from germline, CDR1 is SGHNT and CDR2 is YYREEE (reference sequence). The DNA of the CDR3 is TGTGCCAGCAGCTCACCTACGGGCTATGGCTACACCTTC. Its protein product is CASSSPTGYGYTF.

The rearrangement uses TRBV10-3 and TRBJ2-1, with 8 bases aligning to TRBD2. The trim removed 7 bases at V and 8 bases at J, leaving 10 bases unmatched. The CDR3 runs 14 residues. CDR1 is ENHRY, CDR2 SYGVKD, per germline. In DNA, the CDR3 is TGTGCCATCAACTTAGCGGGAATAGTAGATGAGCAGTTCTTC. This codes for CAINLAGIVDEQFF.

The CDR3: CASSLFQGIGTNEKLFF. CDR3 nucleotide sequence: TGTGCCAGCAGTTTATTCCAGGGGATAGGCACTAATGAAAAACTGTTTTTT. The chain has TRBV28 and TRBJ1-4; the D gene is possibly TRBD1 (6 bases). The CDR3 loop spans 17 amino acids. Germline CDR1 MDHEN, CDR2 SYDVKM. Trimming cost V 1 base and J 2 bases, with 14 bases left between them.

The chain couples TRBV7-3 to TRBJ2-1; D gene unclear. CDR1 is SGHTA, CDR2 FQGTGA, per germline. The CDR3 length is 13 residues. V gave up 1 base and J gave up 4 bases, with 5 bases separating them. Here the CDR3 reads CASSLSSYNEQFF. The CDR3 DNA reads TGTGCCAGCAGCTTAAGTTCATACAATGAGCAGTTCTTC.

This chain connects TRBV2 to TRBJ1-2; 12 bases fit TRBD1. Trimming took 6 bases from V and 6 from J; bases not matched to a gene: 2. Germline V gene lookup returns CDR1 SNHLY and CDR2 FYNNEI. The CDR3 spans 13 residues. CDR3 DNA: TGTGCCAGCAGGGGGACAGGGGGCAATGGCTACACCTTC. It translates to CASRGTGGNGYTF.